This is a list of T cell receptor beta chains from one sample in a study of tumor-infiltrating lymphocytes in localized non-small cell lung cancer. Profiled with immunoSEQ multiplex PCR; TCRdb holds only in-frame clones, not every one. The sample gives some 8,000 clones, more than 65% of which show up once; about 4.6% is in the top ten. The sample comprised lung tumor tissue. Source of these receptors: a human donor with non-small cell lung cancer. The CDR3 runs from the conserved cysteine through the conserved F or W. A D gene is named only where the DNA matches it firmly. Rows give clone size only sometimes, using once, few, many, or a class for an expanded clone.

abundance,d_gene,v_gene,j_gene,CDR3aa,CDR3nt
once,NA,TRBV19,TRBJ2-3,CASSLQGSGTDTQYF,TGTGCCAGTAGCCTACAGGGATCTGGCACAGATACGCAGTATTTT
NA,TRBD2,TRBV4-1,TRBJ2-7,CASSQTSGGLHSYEQYF,TGCGCCAGCAGCCAGACTAGCGGGGGGCTTCACTCCTACGAGCAGTACTTC
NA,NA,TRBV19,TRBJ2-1,CASSGLSSYNEQFF,TGTGCCAGTAGCGGTCTGAGCTCCTACAATGAGCAGTTCTTC
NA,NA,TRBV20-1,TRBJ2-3,CSARRGGTQYF,TGCAGTGCTAGGCGGGGTGGCACGCAGTATTTT
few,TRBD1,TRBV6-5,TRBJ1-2,CASSYGTGGSVYGYTF,TGTGCCAGCAGTTACGGGACAGGGGGCTCAGTCTATGGCTACACCTTC
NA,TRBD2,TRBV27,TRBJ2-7,CASSPLRERYEQYF,TGTGCCAGCAGTCCCCTGCGGGAGAGATACGAGCAGTACTTC
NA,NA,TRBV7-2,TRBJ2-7,CASSLGTYYEQYF,TGTGCCAGCAGCTTAGGGACCTACTACGAGCAGTACTTC
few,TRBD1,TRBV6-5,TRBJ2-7,CASSYRDRVYEQYF,TGTGCCAGCAGTTATCGGGACAGGGTTTACGAGCAGTACTTC
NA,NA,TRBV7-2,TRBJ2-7,CASSSMDQKQYF,TGTGCCAGCAGCTCGATGGACCAAAAGCAGTACTTC
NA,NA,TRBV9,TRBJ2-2,CASSSGQQANTGELFF,TGTGCCAGCAGCTCAGGACAGCAAGCGAACACCGGGGAGCTGTTTTTT
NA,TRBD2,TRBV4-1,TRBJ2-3,CASSQGLAGAADTQYF,TGCGCCAGCAGCCAGGGACTAGCGGGAGCGGCAGATACGCAGTATTTT
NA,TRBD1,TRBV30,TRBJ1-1,CAWRSPGTGVGEAFF,TGTGCCTGGAGATCACCCGGGACAGGGGTAGGTGAAGCTTTCTTT
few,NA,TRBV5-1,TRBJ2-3,CASSPSERTDTQYF,TGCGCCAGCAGCCCGTCGGAGCGCACAGATACGCAGTATTTT
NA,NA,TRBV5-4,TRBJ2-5,CASSQGAASGYQETQYF,TGTGCCAGCAGCCAGGGGGCGGCTAGCGGATACCAAGAGACCCAGTACTTC
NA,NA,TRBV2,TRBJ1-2,CASSLTETPYYGYTF,TGTGCCAGCAGTCTAACAGAGACACCGTACTATGGCTACACCTTC
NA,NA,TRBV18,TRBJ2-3,CASSYLSGSTDTQYF,TGTGCCAGCTCATATTTGAGCGGAAGCACAGATACGCAGTATTTT
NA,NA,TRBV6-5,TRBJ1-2,CASRGLRSSGGYTF,TGTGCCAGCAGGGGTTTGCGATCGTCAGGAGGCTACACCTTC
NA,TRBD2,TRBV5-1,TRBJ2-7,CASSYTGGASEQYF,TGCGCCAGCAGTTATACGGGGGGGGCGAGCGAGCAGTACTTC
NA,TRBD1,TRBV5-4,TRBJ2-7,CASSLAGVGGAKQYF,TGTGCCAGCAGCTTGGCCGGTGTAGGGGGCGCGAAGCAGTACTTC
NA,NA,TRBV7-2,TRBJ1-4,CASSTQTGRNEKLFF,TGTGCCAGCAGCACCCAGACAGGACGGAATGAAAAACTGTTTTTT
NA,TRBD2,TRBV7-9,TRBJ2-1,CASSLGTRSDGQFF,TGTGCCAGCAGCTTAGGGACTAGATCGGACGGGCAGTTCTTC
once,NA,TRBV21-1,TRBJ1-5,CASSKEDAMWCNQPQHF,TGTGCCAGCAGCAAAGAGGACGCTATGTGGTGCAATCAGCCCCAGCATTTT
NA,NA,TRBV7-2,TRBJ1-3,CASPEGGSGNTIYF,TGTGCTAGTCCCGAGGGGGGCTCTGGAAACACCATATATTTT
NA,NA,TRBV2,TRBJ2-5,CASSEAEDQYF,TGTGCCAGCAGTGAAGCGGAGGACCAGTACTTC
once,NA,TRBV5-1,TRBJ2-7,CASSSVGGAQYF,TGCGCCAGCAGCTCGGTGGGGGGCGCTCAGTACTTC
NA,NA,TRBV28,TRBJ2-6,CASSLRTSGANVLTF,TGTGCCAGCAGTTTAAGGACCTCTGGGGCCAACGTCCTGACTTTC
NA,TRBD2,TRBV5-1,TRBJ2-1,CASSLDWGGYNEQFF,TGCGCCAGCAGCTTGGATTGGGGGGGATACAATGAGCAGTTCTTC